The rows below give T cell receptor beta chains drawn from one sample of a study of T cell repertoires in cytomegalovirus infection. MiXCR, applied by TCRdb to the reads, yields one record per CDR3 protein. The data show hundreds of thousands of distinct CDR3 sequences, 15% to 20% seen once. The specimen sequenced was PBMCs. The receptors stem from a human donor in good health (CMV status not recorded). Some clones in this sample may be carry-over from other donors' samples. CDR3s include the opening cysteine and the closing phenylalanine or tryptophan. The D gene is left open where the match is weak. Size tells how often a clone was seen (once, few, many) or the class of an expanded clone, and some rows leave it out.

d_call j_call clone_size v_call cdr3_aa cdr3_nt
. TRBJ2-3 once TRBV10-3 CAIKDGNTQYF TGTGCCATCAAAGACGGAAATACGCAGTATTTT
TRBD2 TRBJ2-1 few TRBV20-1 CSAPQGGGHNEQFF TGCAGTGCCCCTCAGGGCGGGGGGCACAATGAGCAGTTCTTC
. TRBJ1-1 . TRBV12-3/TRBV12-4 CASSLFGTITEAFF TGTGCCAGCAGTTTGTTTGGGACTATCACTGAAGCTTTCTTT
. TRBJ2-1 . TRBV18 CASSPGQGWTNEQFF TGTGCCAGCTCACCCGGGCAGGGGTGGACCAATGAGCAGTTCTTC
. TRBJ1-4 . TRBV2 CATGRTPREKLFF TGTGCGACCGGGCGGACACCAAGAGAAAAACTGTTTTTT
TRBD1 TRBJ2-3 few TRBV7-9 CASRTGQGDTQYF TGTGCCAGCAGGACGGGACAGGGCGATACGCAGTATTTT
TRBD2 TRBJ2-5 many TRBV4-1 CASSQDSRASGTYQETQYF TGCGCCAGCAGCCAAGATTCTAGGGCTAGCGGGACGTACCAAGAGACCCAGTACTTC
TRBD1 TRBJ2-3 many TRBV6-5 CASSYAGTGSSGQYF TGTGCCAGCAGTTACGCTGGGACAGGGTCGAGCGGGCAGTATTTT
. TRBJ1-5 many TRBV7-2 CASSRVNSNQPQHF TGTGCCAGCAGCCGGGTTAATTCCAATCAGCCCCAGCATTTT
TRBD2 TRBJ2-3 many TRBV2 CASTGTTSTDTQYF TGTGCCAGCACCGGGACTACTAGCACAGATACGCAGTATTTT
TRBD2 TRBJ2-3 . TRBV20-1 CSARGTSGGSNTQYF TGCAGTGCTAGAGGGACTAGCGGGGGGTCGAATACGCAGTATTTT
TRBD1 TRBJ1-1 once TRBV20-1 CSGTGGVTEAFF TGCAGCGGGACAGGGGGCGTCACTGAAGCTTTCTTT
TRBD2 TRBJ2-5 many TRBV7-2 CASSLTGGQETQYF TGTGCCAGCAGCTTAACGGGGGGTCAAGAGACCCAGTACTTC
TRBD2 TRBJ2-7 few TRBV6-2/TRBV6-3 CASSGLAGATYEQYF TGTGCCAGCAGTGGACTAGCGGGGGCCACCTACGAGCAGTACTTC
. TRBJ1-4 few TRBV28 CASSLWNRATNEKLFF TGTGCCAGCAGTTTATGGAACAGGGCAACTAATGAAAAACTGTTTTTT
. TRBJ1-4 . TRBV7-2 CASSLRSSNEKLFF TGTGCCAGCAGCTTAAGGTCCTCCAATGAAAAACTGTTTTTT
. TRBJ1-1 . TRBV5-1 CASSSRGFSEAFF TGCGCCAGCAGCAGCAGGGGATTCTCTGAAGCTTTCTTT
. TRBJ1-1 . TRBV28 CASSSWQRVTEAFF TGTGCCAGCAGTTCTTGGCAGAGAGTAACTGAAGCTTTCTTT
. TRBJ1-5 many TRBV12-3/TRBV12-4 CASTSGGTQPQHF TGTGCCAGCACCTCTGGGGGGACTCAGCCCCAGCATTTT
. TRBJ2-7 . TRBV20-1 CSARTGFGYEQYF TGCAGTGCTAGAACAGGGTTCGGTTACGAGCAGTACTTC
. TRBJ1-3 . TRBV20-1 CSAMGFTGNTIYF TGCAGTGCTATGGGGTTCACTGGAAACACCATATATTTT
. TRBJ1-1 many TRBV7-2 CASSLAGRDTEAFF TGTGCCAGCAGCTTAGCGGGCCGTGACACTGAAGCTTTCTTT
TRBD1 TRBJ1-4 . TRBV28 CASSLAGTGRYGLGENLFF TGTGCCAGCAGTTTGGCCGGGACAGGCCGATACGGGTTGGGAGAAAACCTGTTTTTT
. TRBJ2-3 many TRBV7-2 CASSPSPQGTDTQYF TGTGCCAGCAGCCCTAGCCCCCAAGGCACAGATACGCAGTATTTT
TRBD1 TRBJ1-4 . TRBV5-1 CASSRNPTGTLDEKLFF TGCGCCAGCAGCCGTAACCCGACAGGGACCCTCGATGAAAAACTGTTTTTT
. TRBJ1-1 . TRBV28 CASSLPLSGNTEAFF TGTGCCAGCAGTCTCCCTCTTTCCGGGAACACTGAAGCTTTCTTT
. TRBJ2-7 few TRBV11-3 CASSASHGPGTYEQYF TGTGCCAGCAGCGCAAGCCACGGGCCTGGGACCTACGAGCAGTACTTC
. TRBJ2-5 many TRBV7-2 CASSLILVEETQYF TGTGCCAGCAGCTTAATACTAGTGGAAGAGACCCAGTACTTC
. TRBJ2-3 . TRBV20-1 CSPSGGRTDTQYF TGCAGTCCGTCGGGGGGCCGCACAGATACGCAGTATTTT
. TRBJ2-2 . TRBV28 CASSYGTGELFF TGTGCCAGCAGTTACGGGACCGGGGAGCTGTTTTTT
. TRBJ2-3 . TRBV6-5 CASSPPGRTQYF TGTGCCAGCAGCCCCCCTGGGCGAACGCAGTATTTT